This paragraph covers one TCR beta chain sequence. Its specificity is unknown. This entry comes from a study of response to subunit inactivated influenza vaccine. Study-wide findings and caveats: It was the authors' suggestion that each seasonal influenza vaccination recruits few new T cells.

TCRdb called the RT-PCR reads again in MiXCR, with one record for every CDR3 protein. This table holds 500,000 to 650,000 distinct CDR3 sequences, approximately 7.6% found once. The V gene lost 4 bases and the J gene lost 6 bases, with 29 bases spanning the gap. CDR1 is DFQATT, CDR2 SNEGSKA, per germline (reference sequence). The CDR3 loop spans 18 amino acids. Sequencing used PBMCs from blood, obtained around 25 months after vaccination. The chain employs TRBV20-1 and TRBJ2-3, with D possibly TRBD2 on 6 matching bases. This TCR derives from a man aged 45-69 years who received an inactivated influenza vaccine. The CDR3 here is CSAMAPSGGGWGGDTQYF. The CDR3 bases are TGCAGTGCTATGGCCCCCTCCGGGGGAGGTTGGGGTGGGGATACGCAGTATTTT.